A single sample gave rise to the 11 T cell receptor beta chains below, sequenced in a study of identical twins. TCRdb itself ran the 5' RACE reads through MiXCR, one entry per CDR3 protein. The sample records hundreds of thousands of distinct CDR3 sequences, 21% being singletons. These data also formed part of another study, on T cells expressing NK-cell markers.

Input material: PBMCs. Receptors originate from a woman aged 18-29 years in good health.

The chain links TRBV20-1 to TRBJ2-5; D uncertain. CDR3 length: 11 amino acids. Germline V lookup: CDR1 DFQATT, CDR2 SNEGSKA (reference sequence). V dropped 6 bases and J dropped 4 bases, with 9 bases sitting between them. The CDR3 bases are TGCAGTGCCCTCCCCACAGAGACCCAGTACTTC. It translates to CSALPTETQYF.

This clonotype has a count of ten or more. The rearrangement joins TRBV20-1 to TRBJ2-3; D may be TRBD1 or TRBD2 (5 bases each). Germline assignment: CDR1 DFQATT and CDR2 SNEGSKA (reference sequence). The CDR3 is 15 residues long. The germline V and J ends were trimmed by 5 bases and 4 bases, with 19 bases remaining between them. The CDR3 nucleotides are TGCAGTGCTTCCTGGGCCGGGGTCAGGGCAGATACGCAGTATTTT. Amino acid sequence: CSASWAGVRADTQYF.

V and J are TRBV5-5 and TRBJ2-6; the D is unclear. The CDR3 length is 15 residues. From germline, CDR1 is SGHKS and CDR2 YYEKEE (reference sequence). The V gene lost 2 bases and the J gene lost 4 bases, with 10 bases spanning the gap. The CDR3 DNA is TGTGCCAGCAGCTTCGTAAGGGTCGGGGCCAACGTCCTGACTTTC. This codes for CASSFVRVGANVLTF.

The J gene is TRBJ2-1, the V gene TRBV10-3; no clear D gene. Trimming cost V 6 bases and J 7 bases, with 10 bases left between them. Germline V CDR1 and CDR2: ENHRY, SYGVKD. This CDR3 region has 12 residues. The CDR3 spells CAISDLTNEQFF. The CDR3 DNA sequence: TGTGCCATCAGCGACCTAACTAATGAGCAGTTCTTC.

This clonotype was counted at least ten times. The CDR3 is CSAKGLAGDDTQYF. Here the CDR3 DNA reads TGCAGTGCTAAGGGACTAGCGGGAGACGATACGCAGTATTTT. The chain couples TRBV20-1 to TRBJ2-3; 14 nucleotides align to TRBD2. The ends lost 4 bases at V and 6 bases at J; junction bases unmatched: 3. Germline V CDR1 and CDR2: DFQATT, SNEGSKA (reference sequence). CDR3 length: 14 amino acids.

This clonotype was counted many times. The chain joins TRBV12-3 or TRBV12-4 to TRBJ1-2; 11 bases are shared with TRBD1. The CDR3 runs 14 residues. The J segment lost 4 bases and the V segment lost 6 bases, leaving 4 bases of the junction unmatched. Here the CDR3 reads CASSWGQGVYGYTF. CDR3 DNA: TGTGCCAGCAGCTGGGGACAGGGGGTCTATGGCTACACCTTC.

J is TRBJ1-1 and V is TRBV5-1; maybe TRBD1 (6 bases). Per the germline V gene, CDR1 is SGHRS and CDR2 is YFSETQ. The CDR3 consists of 14 residues. V was shortened by 2 bases and J by 6 bases, with 14 bases between the two germline ends. The CDR3 nucleotides are TGCGCCAGCAGCTTACATCCAGGGGACCCTGAAGCTTTCTTT. Translated: CASSLHPGDPEAFF. The variable domain in full, with the rest retrieved from reference TRBV5-1 and TRBJ1-1, is KAGVTQTPRYLIKTRGQQVTLSCSPISGHRSVSWYQQTPGQGLQFLFEYFSETQRNKGNFPGRFSGRQFSNSRSEMNVSTLELGDSALYLCASSLHPGDPEAFFGQGTRLTVV.

The rearrangement uses TRBV12-3 or TRBV12-4 and TRBJ2-1; no clear D. V was pared by 4 bases and J by 7 bases, with 26 bases between. The CDR3 length is 18 residues. The CDR3 spells CASSSPAWALAGWNEQFF. In DNA form, the CDR3 reads TGTGCCAGCAGTTCCCCCGCTTGGGCACTTGCCGGATGGAATGAGCAGTTCTTC.

This clonotype appeared many times. The rearrangement links TRBV13 to TRBJ2-7; D may be TRBD2 (5 bases). CDR3 size: 17 residues. The germline V gene has CDR1 PRHDT and CDR2 FYEKMQ (reference sequence). V shed 3 bases and J shed 0 bases, with 18 bases lying between them. Here the CDR3 reads CASSFLWTQRSSYEQYF. The CDR3 bases are TGTGCCAGCAGCTTTCTATGGACTCAAAGGAGCTCCTACGAGCAGTACTTC.

V usage is TRBV9 and J usage is TRBJ2-3, with a possible D match to TRBD2 (6 bases). Germline V lookup: CDR1 SGDLS, CDR2 YYNGEE. The CDR3 sequence is 15 residues long. Trimming stripped 3 bases from V and 0 bases from J, with 11 bases between. DNA for the CDR3: TGTGCCAGCAGCGACTCCGGGACTAGCACAGATACGCAGTATTTT. It specifies CASSDSGTSTDTQYF.

This clonotype was detected a few times. The genes are TRBV5-1 and TRBJ1-1; D gene ambiguous. From germline, CDR1 is SGHRS and CDR2 YFSETQ. With 4 bases removed from V and 1 base from J, the gap between germline ends came to 11 bases. The CDR3 spans 14 residues. CDR3 protein: CASSPWTENTEAFF. The CDR3 nucleotides are TGCGCCAGCAGCCCGTGGACGGAGAACACTGAAGCTTTCTTT. Variable domain in full (rest from reference TRBV5-1 and TRBJ1-1): KAGVTQTPRYLIKTRGQQVTLSCSPISGHRSVSWYQQTPGQGLQFLFEYFSETQRNKGNFPGRFSGRQFSNSRSEMNVSTLELGDSALYLCASSPWTENTEAFFGQGTRLTVV.